The 24 T cell receptor beta chains reported below all come from one sample, sequenced in a study of cytomegalovirus exposure and HLA in healthy donors (dated by TCRdb to about 2017). Library construction relied on the immunoSEQ multiplex PCR assay. The multiplex PCR relied on a mix of 60 forward primers for TCR Vbeta segments and 13 reverse primers for TCR Jbeta segments. TCRdb stores this immuneACCESS table with in-frame sequences only. Part of the clones is absent; in the studies checked, under half of the shortfall reflects unresolved V genes, and no reason is known for the rest. The sample table records 150,000 or so clones; roughly 80% of these occur just once. Jointly, the top ten make up about 0.82% of the sample. Sequenced sample: PBMCs. The receptors originated from a woman aged 18-30 years in good health and CMV-seronegative.

The chain couples TRBV18 to TRBJ2-7; 11 bases map to TRBD2. CDR1 is KGHSH and CDR2 is LQKENI in the germline V gene. The V gene end was trimmed by 0 bases and the J gene end by 2 bases; junction bases not matched to a gene: 6. The CDR3 spans 17 residues. For the CDR3, the DNA is TGTGCCAGCTCACCACCTTGGCTAGCGGGAGGTGCCTACGAGCAGTACTTC. This encodes CASSPPWLAGGAYEQYF.

The rearrangement uses TRBV5-4 and TRBJ2-5; 10 bases align to TRBD2. V was pared by 0 bases and J by 5 bases, with 4 bases of the junction left unmatched. The CDR3 extends over 15 amino acids. In germline, CDR1 is SGHNT, CDR2 YYREEE (reference sequence). Here the CDR3 reads CASSLALAGEETQYF. In DNA, the CDR3 is TGTGCCAGCAGCTTGGCCCTAGCGGGAGAGGAGACCCAGTACTTC.

V and J are TRBV27 and TRBJ1-1, with D possibly matching TRBD1 (6 bases). CDR1 and CDR2 (germline): MNHEY, SMNVEV (reference sequence). CDR3 length: 15 amino acids. Trimming took 5 bases from V and 10 from J, leaving 23 bases between them. CDR3 protein: CASSHLRQDRNRAFF. In nucleotides, the CDR3 is TGTGCCAGCAGTCATCTCCGACAGGATAGGAACCGAGCTTTCTTT.

V gene TRBV15 combines with J gene TRBJ2-1; a possible D gene is TRBD2 (6 bases). V was clipped by 4 bases and J by 9 bases, with 16 bases between them. The germline gives CDR1 LNHNV, CDR2 YYDKDF (reference sequence). This CDR3 is 14 amino acids long. The DNA for the CDR3 is TGTGCCACCAGCACCTACCGGGGGTCTTCTGAGCAGTTCTTC. The encoded protein is CATSTYRGSSEQFF. The variable domain in full, completed from reference TRBV15 and TRBJ2-1, reads DAMVIQNPRYQVTQFGKPVTLSCSQTLNHNVMYWYQQKSSQAPKLLFHYYDKDFNNEADTPDNFQSRRPNTSFCFLDIRSPGLGDTAMYLCATSTYRGSSEQFFGPGTRLTVL.

The chain links TRBV6-1 to TRBJ2-3; 13 bases map to TRBD2. The CDR3 is made up of 17 amino acids. CDR1 MNHNS and CDR2 SASEGT come from the germline V gene. Trimming cost V 3 bases and J 2 bases; bases outside gene matches: 5. The CDR3 reads CASSDWTSGSFTDTQYF. The CDR3 DNA is TGTGCCAGCAGTGACTGGACTAGCGGGAGTTTCACAGATACGCAGTATTTT.

This clone was seen just once. V gene TRBV7-2 combines with J gene TRBJ2-7; TRBD2 matches at 15 bases. This CDR3 has 15 amino acids. Germline CDR1 SGHTA, CDR2 FQGNSA. The V segment lost 7 bases and the J segment 3 bases; nucleotides outside the gene matches: 4. Here the CDR3 reads CASNSGLAGGYEQYF. The CDR3 nucleotides are TGTGCCAGCAACTCGGGACTAGCGGGAGGCTACGAGCAGTACTTC.

The V and J genes are TRBV28 and TRBJ2-3, with D unresolved. This CDR3 comprises 12 residues. V lost 4 bases to trimming and J lost 7 bases, with 9 bases between them. CDR1 is MDHEN and CDR2 is SYDVKM in the germline V gene. CDR3 DNA sequence: TGTGCCAGCAGTTCGGTAGTATATACGCAGTATTTT. Its translation is CASSSVVYTQYF.

This sequence joins TRBV5-1 and TRBJ2-3; 8 bases map to TRBD2. Losses at the gene ends were 3 bases for V and 3 bases for J; bases not matched to a gene: 6. The CDR3 consists of 15 residues. Germline assignment: CDR1 SGHRS and CDR2 YFSETQ. The CDR3 DNA reads as TGCGCCAGCAGCTCAGCGGGAGATAGAACAGATACGCAGTATTTT. It codes for CASSSAGDRTDTQYF.

The chain carries TRBV4-3 and TRBJ2-7; D perhaps matches TRBD2 (6 bases). V gave up 4 bases and J gave up 3 bases, with 16 bases separating them. Looked up from germline, CDR1 is LGHNA and CDR2 is YSLEER. The CDR3 is made up of 15 amino acids. The CDR3 is CASSRTTSTDYEQYF. The CDR3 bases are TGCGCCAGCAGCCGGACGACTAGTACGGACTACGAGCAGTACTTC.

The genes are TRBV28 and TRBJ2-5; TRBD1 agrees at 7 bases. Losses at the gene ends were 5 bases for V and 1 base for J; bases not matched to a gene: 4. The CDR3 is made up of 14 amino acids. The germline V gene encodes CDR1 MDHEN and CDR2 SYDVKM. The CDR3 spells CASSPWTGQETQYF. In DNA form, the CDR3 reads TGTGCCAGCAGTCCGTGGACAGGCCAAGAGACCCAGTACTTC. Full variable domain (missing parts from reference TRBV28 and TRBJ2-5): DVKVTQSSRYLVKRTGEKVFLECVQDMDHENMFWYRQDPGLGLRLIYFSYDVKMKEKGDIPEGYSVSREKKERFSLILESASTNQTSMYLCASSPWTGQETQYFGPGTRLLVL.

This clone was counted once. The chain has TRBV19 and TRBJ1-5; the D is unclear. Trimming pared 3 bases from V and 7 bases from J, leaving 10 bases between. Looked up from germline, CDR1 is LNHDA and CDR2 is SQIVND (reference sequence). The CDR3 contains 13 residues. This CDR3 reads CASSISAAQPQHF. For the CDR3, the DNA is TGTGCCAGTAGTATTTCTGCGGCCCAGCCCCAGCATTTT. Complete variable domain (other parts from reference TRBV19 and TRBJ1-5): DGGITQSPKYLFRKEGQNVTLSCEQNLNHDAMYWYRQDPGQGLRLIYYSQIVNDFQKGDIAEGYSVSREKKESFPLTVTSAQKNPTAFYLCASSISAAQPQHFGDGTRLSIL.

Note on this clone: The junction departs from the called germline gene at one end, perhaps through a read error. Different DNA sequences within this sample yield the same CDR3. CDR3: CASSLGRLVNNEQFF. DNA for the CDR3: TGTGCCAGTAGCTTAGGTCGGCTAGTAAACAATGAGCAGTTCTTC. The chain combines TRBV7-8 with TRBJ2-1; D gene uncertain. Germline values: CDR1 SGHVS, CDR2 FQNEAQ. The CDR3 is made up of 15 amino acids.

The chain recombines TRBV5-5 with TRBJ2-4, with TRBD1 matching 7 bases. The junction had 13 bases not matched to a gene; V was cut back by 5 bases and J by 8 bases. This CDR3 spans 15 amino acids. Germline V CDR1 and CDR2: SGHKS, YYEKEE (reference sequence). For the CDR3, the DNA is TGTGCCAGCAGTCTTGCCGTAAGGGGGCTGGACATTCAGTACTTC. The encoded protein is CASSLAVRGLDIQYF. The whole variable domain, remainder taken from reference TRBV5-5 and TRBJ2-4, is DAGVTQSPTHLIKTRGQQVTLRCSPISGHKSVSWYQQVLGQGPQFIFQYYEKEERGRGNFPDRFSARQFPNYSSELNVNALLLGDSALYLCASSLAVRGLDIQYFGAGTRLSVL.

This chain connects TRBV29-1 to TRBJ1-5; 7 nucleotides align to TRBD1. This CDR3 region has 13 residues. Germline V gene sequence: CDR1 SQVTM, CDR2 ANQGSEA. Trimming at V came to 4 bases and at J to 3 bases, leaving 3 bases not matched to a gene. CDR3 residues: CSVGQGDNQPQHF. The DNA for the CDR3 is TGCAGCGTTGGACAGGGCGACAATCAGCCCCAGCATTTT.

In the case of this clone: The same CDR3 is also encoded by other DNA sequences in this sample. V and J are TRBV7-9 and TRBJ2-7; 7 bases are a match to TRBD2. V gave up 5 bases and J gave up 0 bases; unmatched junction bases: 1. The CDR3 loop spans 13 amino acids. Per the germline V gene, CDR1 is SEHNR and CDR2 is FQNEAQ (reference sequence). CDR3 bases: TGTGCCAGCAGCCCTAGCGGCTCCTACGAGCAGTACTTC. It is translated as CASSPSGSYEQYF.

This chain uses TRBV12-5 with TRBJ2-1, with 12 positions matching TRBD2. From germline, CDR1 is LGHNT and CDR2 FRNRAP. Trimming cost V 9 bases and J 7 bases; bases outside gene matches: 34. The CDR3 length is 23 residues. The CDR3 reads CARTQSGGRRIPRLAGEANEQFF. Written as DNA, the CDR3 is TGTGCTAGGACTCAGTCCGGGGGACGGCGCATCCCCCGACTAGCGGGAGAGGCGAATGAGCAGTTCTTC. Together with reference TRBV12-5 and TRBJ2-1, the CDR3 gives the full variable domain: DARVTQTPRHKVTEMGQEVTMRCQPILGHNTVFWYRQTMMQGLELLAYFRNRAPLDDSGMPKDRFSAEMPDATLATLKIQPSEPRDSAVYFCARTQSGGRRIPRLAGEANEQFFGPGTRLTVL.

There are a few counts of this clone. This sequence joins TRBV6-5 and TRBJ2-3; 11 bases match TRBD2. CDR3 length: 16 residues. V gave up 4 bases and J gave up 4 bases; unmatched junction bases: 7. CDR1 and CDR2 from the germline V gene are MNHEY and SVGAGI. The CDR3: CASSSLSGREPDTQYF. In nucleotides, the CDR3 is TGTGCCAGCAGTTCCCTTAGCGGGAGGGAGCCAGATACGCAGTATTTT.

In this sample, this clone turned up a few times. The chain combines TRBV5-4 with TRBJ1-1, with 8 nucleotides matching TRBD1. Germline V lookup: CDR1 SGHNT, CDR2 YYREEE (reference sequence). V was clipped by 4 bases and J by 8 bases; unmatched bases: 13. There are 15 residues in the CDR3. In DNA, the CDR3 is TGTGCCAGCAGCAAAGGACAGGGAGGGATTGGGGAAGCTTTCTTT. It yields the protein CASSKGQGGIGEAFF.

This rearrangement joins TRBV30 to TRBJ2-3; 13 bases fit TRBD2. J was trimmed by 6 bases and V by 8 bases; bases with no gene match: 5. CDR3 length: 13 residues. CDR1 and CDR2 (germline): GTSNPN, SVGIG (reference sequence). CDR3 amino acids: CARTSGSSDTQYF. The CDR3 DNA sequence: TGTGCCCGGACTAGCGGGAGCTCGGATACGCAGTATTTT.

The chain couples TRBV19 to TRBJ2-1; a weak D match, TRBD2 (6 bases). The CDR3 sequence is 15 residues long. The germline V gene encodes CDR1 LNHDA and CDR2 SQIVND (reference sequence). V was cut by 7 bases and J by 0 bases, with 13 bases left in between. The DNA for the CDR3 is TGTGCCAGTATGCGGGGAGGATTCTCCTACAATGAGCAGTTCTTC. It translates to CASMRGGFSYNEQFF.

This chain uses TRBV7-8 with TRBJ1-1; TRBD1 might be the D (5 bases). V was shortened by 3 bases and J by 5 bases, with 13 bases between the two germline ends. The CDR3 totals 14 residues. CDR1 and CDR2 from the germline V gene are SGHVS and FQNEAQ. The CDR3 is CASSFSGKGTEAFF. For the CDR3, the DNA is TGTGCCAGCAGCTTTAGCGGAAAGGGGACTGAAGCTTTCTTT.

The chain links TRBV10-3 to TRBJ2-7; 9 nucleotides line up with TRBD2. This CDR3 comprises 15 residues. The J segment lost 2 bases and the V segment lost 6 bases, leaving 8 bases of the junction unmatched. CDR1 is ENHRY and CDR2 is SYGVKD in the germline V gene. The DNA for the CDR3 is TGTGCCATCAGGTCGAGACTAGCGGAAACCTACGAGCAGTACTTC. Translating gives CAIRSRLAETYEQYF.

This chain uses TRBV5-1 with TRBJ1-1, with 8 bases fitting TRBD1. V shed 0 bases and J 5 bases; nucleotides not matched to a gene: 6. Germline CDR1 is SGHRS and CDR2 is YFSETQ. The CDR3 has 15 residues. The CDR3 sequence: CASSLAYRGGTEAFF. CDR3 DNA: TGCGCCAGCAGCTTGGCTTACAGGGGGGGGACTGAAGCTTTCTTT.

This chain joins TRBV28 and TRBJ2-7, with D perhaps TRBD2 (5 bases). The germline gives CDR1 MDHEN, CDR2 SYDVKM. V lost 3 bases to trimming and J lost 7 bases, with 22 bases between them. This CDR3 is built from 16 residues. The CDR3 coding sequence is TGTGCCAGCAGTTTTAACCCAAGCGGTGTTTCTAAGGAGCAGTACTTC. Translated: CASSFNPSGVSKEQYF.